This passage covers 9 T cell receptor beta chains from one sample sequenced in a study of resident and recirculating memory T cells in vitiligo. The table came from immunoSEQ multiplex PCR; TCRdb's copy has only in-frame clones and leaves some out. The table lists about 42,000 clones, roughly 91% of them singletons. Sequenced material: blood. The receptors shown here come from a male donor with vitiligo.

This rearrangement joins TRBV27 to TRBJ1-6; no firm D call. V was clipped by 3 bases and J by 0 bases, with 9 bases between them. Germline loops: CDR1 MNHEY, CDR2 SMNVEV (reference sequence). There are 16 residues in the CDR3. This chain's CDR3 is CASSFSGSSYNSPLHF. Written as DNA, the CDR3 is TGTGCCAGCAGTTTTTCGGGGAGCTCCTATAATTCACCCCTCCACTTT.

The rearrangement uses TRBV18 and TRBJ2-5; TRBD2 agrees at 9 bases. The CDR3 runs 18 residues. Per the germline V gene, CDR1 is KGHSH and CDR2 is LQKENI. With 1 base clipped from V and 1 base from J, the junction kept 10 bases outside the gene matches. CDR3 nucleotide sequence: TGTGCCAGCTCACCACTTGTCGGAGCGGGGGGTAGCCAAGAGACCCAGTACTTC. Encoded protein: CASSPLVGAGGSQETQYF.

This clone was observed a single time. The rearrangement uses TRBV19 and TRBJ1-5; D unclear. Per the germline V gene, CDR1 is LNHDA and CDR2 is SQIVND (reference sequence). V was clipped by 1 base and J by 2 bases, with 6 bases between them. This CDR3 region has 14 residues. This CDR3 reads CASSIVSGNQPQHF. The CDR3 DNA follows: TGTGCCAGTAGTATAGTTTCAGGCAATCAGCCCCAGCATTTT. Supplemented by reference TRBV19 and TRBJ1-5, the full variable domain reads DGGITQSPKYLFRKEGQNVTLSCEQNLNHDAMYWYRQDPGQGLRLIYYSQIVNDFQKGDIAEGYSVSREKKESFPLTVTSAQKNPTAFYLCASSIVSGNQPQHFGDGTRLSIL.

The CDR3 bases are TGTGCCATCAGAACCGGGACAGGGGGCTGGTCGAGGGTCACTGAAGCTTTCTTT. It yields the protein CAIRTGTGGWSRVTEAFF. This chain links TRBV10-3 with TRBJ1-1, with 12 bases aligning to TRBD1. The trim removed 6 bases at V and 4 bases at J, leaving 15 bases unmatched. The CDR3 spans 18 residues. CDR1 and CDR2 from the germline V gene are ENHRY and SYGVKD.

The sample holds one count of this clone. The V and J genes are TRBV29-1 and TRBJ2-7, with 10 positions matching TRBD2. V trimming: 6 bases; J trimming: 2 bases; junction bases outside the gene matches: 4. This CDR3 region has 13 residues. Germline V gene lookup returns CDR1 SQVTM and CDR2 ANQGSEA. The CDR3 DNA follows: TGCAGCGTCGGGACTAGCGCTACCTACGAGCAGTACTTC. This translates into CSVGTSATYEQYF.

V usage is TRBV7-9 and J usage is TRBJ1-6; D is ambiguous. Trimming removed 3 bases from V and 10 bases from J, with 7 bases in between. The CDR3 loop spans 12 amino acids. Germline V lookup: CDR1 SEHNR, CDR2 FQNEAQ (reference sequence). CDR3 DNA sequence: TGTGCCAGCAGCTTGGGAGAATCACCCCTCCACTTT. It is translated as CASSLGESPLHF.

The rearrangement links TRBV7-2 to TRBJ2-7; D possibly corresponds to TRBD1 (7 bases). V was trimmed by 2 bases and J by 4 bases, leaving 12 bases between them. Per germline, CDR1 SGHTA and CDR2 FQGNSA. This CDR3 contains 14 residues. The CDR3 nucleotides are TGTGCCAGCAGCTTATACCCAGGGGGGTACGAGCAGTACTTC. Encoded protein: CASSLYPGGYEQYF.

The chain carries TRBV11-2 and TRBJ1-2; D remains unclear. V gave up 3 bases and J gave up 2 bases, with 16 bases separating them. The CDR3 has 16 amino acids. The germline V gene encodes CDR1 SGHAT and CDR2 FQNNGV. This chain's CDR3 is CASSFGADYPNYGYTF. The CDR3 DNA is TGTGCCAGCAGCTTTGGTGCAGACTACCCGAACTATGGCTACACCTTC.

The CDR3 nucleotides are TGCGCCAGCAGCGTGACGGGGGGCCAAGAGACCCAGTACTTC. Its translation is CASSVTGGQETQYF. The chain employs TRBV5-1 and TRBJ2-5; 7 bases line up with TRBD2. V dropped 4 bases and J dropped 1; count of bases not matched to a gene: 4. The CDR3 totals 14 residues. The germline V gene encodes CDR1 SGHRS and CDR2 YFSETQ.